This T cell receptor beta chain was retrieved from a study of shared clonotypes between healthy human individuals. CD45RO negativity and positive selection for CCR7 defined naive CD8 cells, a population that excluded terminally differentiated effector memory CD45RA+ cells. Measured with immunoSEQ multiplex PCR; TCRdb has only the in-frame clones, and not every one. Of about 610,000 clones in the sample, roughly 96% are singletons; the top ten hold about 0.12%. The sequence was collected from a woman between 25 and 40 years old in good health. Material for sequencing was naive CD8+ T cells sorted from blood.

In DNA form, the CDR3 reads TGTGCCAGTAGTCCGGCACTAGCGGGAGTCGATGAGCAGTTCTTC. It yields the protein CASSPALAGVDEQFF. The chain uses TRBV19 and TRBJ2-1, with 11 bases aligning to TRBD2. The CDR3 length is 15 residues. J was trimmed by 8 bases and V by 5 bases; bases with no gene match: 8. The germline V gene has CDR1 LNHDA and CDR2 SQIVND (reference sequence).